This T cell receptor (beta chain) derives from a study of pediatric ulcerative colitis (dated by TCRdb to about 2019). About the investigation overall: Among the ulcerative colitis patients, 6 or 7 had pancolitis and two had left-sided colitis, and histology in every patient was consistent with ulcerative colitis. Some 10 newly diagnosed, treatment-naive pediatric ulcerative colitis patients and a few non-IBD control children each provided paired blood and rectal samples. By Pediatric Ulcerative Colitis Activity Index, a couple of patients had mild disease, several had moderate disease and three had acute severe colitis. Overall study results and their limits: Only a few individuals were included in the healthy control group, which was small. Two rectal CDR3 clonotypes were detected in all ulcerative colitis patients and were not detected in any of the controls. Rectal pinch biopsies may have included blood-derived T cells, especially in patients with overt colitis. Clonal overlap between a subject's own blood and rectum was significantly greater in ulcerative colitis patients than in controls, which suggests more T cell trafficking to inflamed tissue. A couple of patients' blood samples yielded substantially fewer templates for technical reasons and were excluded from blood-rectal overlap analysis. Repertoires were derived from total lymphocyte DNA, so rare subsets such as regulatory T cells may have patterns not reflected. Features of the rectal repertoire distinguished controls, mild-moderate colitis patients and acute severe colitis patients, and in acute severe colitis rectal diversity was lower because of clonal expansions.

About this clone itself: Its antigen target is currently unknown. Per-base quality was not reported, and no clone a single base away is much larger than it.

During colonoscopy, one to two rectal pinch biopsies were obtained for research purposes. No immunosuppressive medication had been given to the ulcerative colitis patients before the diagnostic colonoscopy. Rectal biopsies were digested with proteinase K before DNA isolation. The Wizard kit (Promega) was used to extract genomic DNA from the blood and intestinal samples. Through the immunoSEQ TRB Survey service, multiplex V and J primers were used to amplify rearranged CDR3 beta regions from genomic DNA. To keep sequencing depth the same across samples, survey-level depth of up to 500,000 reads per sample was applied. The libraries were purified and pooled, then sequenced using Illumina technology. Turning to the authors' computational methods: Productive clonality, sample overlap, pairwise scatters, CDR3 beta length, V/D/J gene usage and productiveness were all assessed with the immunoSEQ online tools. Alongside Shannon and Simpson indices, calculated diversity was computed as the number of unique rearrangements divided by total templates, multiplied by 100. Principal component analysis was performed on Z-score normalized data with the R prcomp function and the ggbiplot package. Blood-rectal clonal overlap within each subject was quantified with Morisita's index. Entries here come from immuneACCESS through TCRdb and include only in-frame sequences with V and J called. Some clones fail to appear in such tables; in the studies checked, an unresolved V gene covers under half of the shortfall, and the cause of the remainder is unknown. V and J calls plus clone size are reproduced from that table; the DNA served to infer D and trimming. Recorded for this sample are tens of thousands of clones; about four fifths of them occurred a single time. The biggest ten clones account for about 4% of the sample.

The CDR3 goes from the cysteine to the phenylalanine over 13 residues. Of all the DNA, just the CDR3 is kept, 39 bases in frame from base 1. The CDR1 and CDR2 encoded by the germline V gene are SGHRS and YFSETQ. Trimming removed 3 bases from V and 2 bases from J, leaving 9 bases between the germline ends. The material sequenced was gut tissue. The TCR originated in a girl aged 5-17 years with moderate ulcerative colitis. The rearrangement joined TRBV5-1 to TRBJ2-7, with no reliable assignment of the D segment. CDR3 protein: CASSSTVTYEQYF. The nucleotides read TGCGCCAGCAGCTCCACAGTCACCTACGAGCAGTACTTC.